The source of this TCR beta chain is a study of T cell responses to AZD1222 COVID-19 vaccine. As for the study in general: It was second doses at about 4 or about 12 weeks that were pooled. Regarding the study as a whole: It should be noted that donors were predominantly white British and more often female, and clonal diversity was possibly underestimated.

Details on this clone: The antigen is undetermined.

CDR1 is MNHEY and CDR2 is SVGAGI in the germline V gene. Trimming took 10 bases from V and 4 from J, leaving 13 bases between them. The CDR3 spans 13 residues. The table came from immunoSEQ multiplex PCR; TCRdb's copy has only in-frame clones and leaves some out. The repertoire includes around 100,000 clones, 89% of them detected once, and 18% sits in the top ten. This receptor was identified in an adult in good health. The rearrangement links TRBV6-5 to TRBJ2-2, with D tentatively TRBD1 (6 bases). The sample here was peripheral blood, taken on day 0 of AZD1222 vaccination. CDR3 sequence: CATLGTPTGELFF. The CDR3 DNA reads TGTGCCACCTTGGGGACACCCACCGGGGAGCTGTTTTTT.